This entry describes one T cell receptor beta chain. This sample was taken from a study of shared clonotypes between healthy human individuals. Germline CDR1 and CDR2: MDHEN and SYDVKM. The V and J ends lost 6 bases and 2 bases, in that order; junction bases with no gene match: 5. The CDR3 sequence is 15 residues long. Clones were sequenced by immunoSEQ multiplex PCR, and TCRdb holds only the in-frame ones, with some missing. Here the sample spans about a million clones, roughly 80% being singletons. The clonotype originates from a young man in good health. Some clones in this sample may be carry-over from other donors' samples. The specimen was memory CD4+ T cells from PBMCs. Stated subset: CD45RA-negative fraction. The V gene is TRBV28, the J gene TRBJ2-3; 10 positions match TRBD1. CDR3 protein: CASRAGTGVTDTQYF. The CDR3 DNA reads TGTGCCAGCAGAGCCGGGACAGGGGTCACAGATACGCAGTATTTT.